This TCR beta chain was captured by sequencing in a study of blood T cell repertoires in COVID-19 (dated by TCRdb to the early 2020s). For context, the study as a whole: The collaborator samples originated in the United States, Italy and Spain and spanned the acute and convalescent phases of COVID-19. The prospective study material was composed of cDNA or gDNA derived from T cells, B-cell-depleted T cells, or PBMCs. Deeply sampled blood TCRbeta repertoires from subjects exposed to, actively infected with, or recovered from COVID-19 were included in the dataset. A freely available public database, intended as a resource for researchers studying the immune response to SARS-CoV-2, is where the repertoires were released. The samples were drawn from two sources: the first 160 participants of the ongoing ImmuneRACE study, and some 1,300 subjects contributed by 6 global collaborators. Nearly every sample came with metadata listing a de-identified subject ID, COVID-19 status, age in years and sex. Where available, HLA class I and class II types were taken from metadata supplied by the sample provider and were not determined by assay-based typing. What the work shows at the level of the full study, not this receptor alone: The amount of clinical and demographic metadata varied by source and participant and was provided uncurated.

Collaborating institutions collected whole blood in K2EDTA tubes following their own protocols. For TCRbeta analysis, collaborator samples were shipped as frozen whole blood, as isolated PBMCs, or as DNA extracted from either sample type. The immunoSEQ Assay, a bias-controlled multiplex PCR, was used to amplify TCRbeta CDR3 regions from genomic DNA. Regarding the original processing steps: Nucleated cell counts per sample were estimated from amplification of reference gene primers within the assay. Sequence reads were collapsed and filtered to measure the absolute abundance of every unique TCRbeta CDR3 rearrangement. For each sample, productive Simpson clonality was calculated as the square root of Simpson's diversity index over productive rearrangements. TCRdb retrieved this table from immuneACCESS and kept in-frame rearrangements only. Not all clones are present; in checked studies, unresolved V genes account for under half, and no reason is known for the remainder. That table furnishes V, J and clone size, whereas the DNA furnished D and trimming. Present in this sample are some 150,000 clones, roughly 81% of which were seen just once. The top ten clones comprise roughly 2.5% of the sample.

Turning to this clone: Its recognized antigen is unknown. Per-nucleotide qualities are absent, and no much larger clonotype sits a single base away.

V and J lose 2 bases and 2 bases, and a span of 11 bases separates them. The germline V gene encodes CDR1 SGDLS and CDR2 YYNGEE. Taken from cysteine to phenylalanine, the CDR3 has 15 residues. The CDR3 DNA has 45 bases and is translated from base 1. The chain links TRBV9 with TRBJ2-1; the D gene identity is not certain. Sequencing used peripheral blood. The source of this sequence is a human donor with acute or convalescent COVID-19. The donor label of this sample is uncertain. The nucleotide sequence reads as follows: TGTGCCAGCAGCGTCAGTGGCGGCCCCTACAATGAGCAGTTCTTC. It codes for CASSVSGGPYNEQFF.